A selection of T cell receptor beta chains follows, all from one sample in a study of CD8 T cells in Susac syndrome. Each CDR3 protein is one row after TCRdb ran MiXCR on the immunoSEQ multiplex PCR reads. The sample includes under 150,000 distinct CDR3 sequences, 90% to 95% of them seen just once. Sequencing was done on a sample of CD8+ T cells from PBMCs. The receptors come from a human donor in good health. The CDR3 runs from the conserved cysteine through the conserved F or W. Fields, in order: clone size, J gene, D gene, V gene, CDR3 DNA, CDR3 protein. The D gene is left open where the match is weak. Some rows mark clone size as missing; the rest say once, few, many or name a class of expanded clone.

abundance: -
j_gene: TRBJ2-7
d_gene: -
v_gene: TRBV20-1
CDR3nt: TGCAGTGCTAGCGAGTGGAGGGGGCCCGAGCAGTACTTC
CDR3aa: CSASEWRGPEQYF

abundance: -
j_gene: TRBJ2-7
d_gene: -
v_gene: TRBV20-1
CDR3nt: TGCAGTGCCGCCGGCCCGGTTCCCTCCTACGAGCAGTACTTC
CDR3aa: CSAAGPVPSYEQYF

abundance: -
j_gene: TRBJ2-3
d_gene: -
v_gene: TRBV5-1
CDR3nt: TGCGCCAGCAGCTTGGGACTAGTGACGGACACAGATACGCAGTATTTT
CDR3aa: CASSLGLVTDTDTQYF

abundance: -
j_gene: TRBJ2-6
d_gene: -
v_gene: TRBV11-1
CDR3nt: TGTGCCAGCAGCTTACTCACAGGGAACTCTGGGGCCAACGTCCTGACTTTC
CDR3aa: CASSLLTGNSGANVLTF

abundance: -
j_gene: TRBJ2-2
d_gene: -
v_gene: TRBV28
CDR3nt: TGTGCCAGCAGTTCACCGGGAACCGGGGAGCTGTTTTTT
CDR3aa: CASSSPGTGELFF

abundance: -
j_gene: TRBJ2-5
d_gene: -
v_gene: TRBV27
CDR3nt: TGTGCCAGCGCGTCGGGGTTTATAGAGACCCAGTACTTC
CDR3aa: CASASGFIETQYF

abundance: once
j_gene: TRBJ2-6
d_gene: -
v_gene: TRBV12-3/TRBV12-4
CDR3nt: TGTGCCAGCAGTTTCACGGGGTCTGGGGCCAACGTCCTGACTTTC
CDR3aa: CASSFTGSGANVLTF

abundance: -
j_gene: TRBJ2-7
d_gene: -
v_gene: TRBV4-3
CDR3nt: TGCGCCAGCAGCCAAGTCGTGGGGTCTGGGCCCTACGAGCAGTACTTC
CDR3aa: CASSQVVGSGPYEQYF

abundance: -
j_gene: TRBJ2-2
d_gene: -
v_gene: TRBV9
CDR3nt: TGTGCCAGCAGCGTAGAAAACTCCGGGGAGCTGTTTTTT
CDR3aa: CASSVENSGELFF

abundance: -
j_gene: TRBJ2-5
d_gene: -
v_gene: TRBV20-1
CDR3nt: TGCAGTGCTAGGGGGGAGGGGGAGGCCCAGTACTTC
CDR3aa: CSARGEGEAQYF

abundance: -
j_gene: TRBJ2-1
d_gene: TRBD2
v_gene: TRBV29-1
CDR3nt: TGCAGCGTTGAAACCCCCTGGACTAGCGGCTACAATGAGCAGTTCTTC
CDR3aa: CSVETPWTSGYNEQFF

abundance: -
j_gene: TRBJ2-1
d_gene: TRBD2
v_gene: TRBV7-2
CDR3nt: TGTGCCAGCAGCTATGGAGCGGGAGGATACGTGGATGAGCAGTTCTTC
CDR3aa: CASSYGAGGYVDEQFF

abundance: -
j_gene: TRBJ2-5
d_gene: -
v_gene: TRBV7-2
CDR3nt: TGTGCCAGCAGCCTCGACCGCCTCCGGGAGACCCAGTACTTC
CDR3aa: CASSLDRLRETQYF

abundance: -
j_gene: TRBJ1-1
d_gene: -
v_gene: TRBV20-1
CDR3nt: TGCAGTGCTAGACGTGGGGGGCGGACTGAAGCTTTCTTT
CDR3aa: CSARRGGRTEAFF

abundance: -
j_gene: TRBJ2-7
d_gene: -
v_gene: TRBV13
CDR3nt: TGTGCCAGCAGCGTCCGGGGGAAATGGGAATACTACGAGCAGTACTTC
CDR3aa: CASSVRGKWEYYEQYF

abundance: -
j_gene: TRBJ2-1
d_gene: -
v_gene: TRBV2
CDR3nt: TGTGCCAGCAGTGAATATGAGCAGTTCTTC
CDR3aa: CASSEYEQFF

abundance: -
j_gene: TRBJ1-2
d_gene: -
v_gene: TRBV4-3
CDR3nt: TGCGCCAGCAGCCAATCCCCGACTCACCCAGATGGCTACACCTTC
CDR3aa: CASSQSPTHPDGYTF

abundance: -
j_gene: TRBJ1-2
d_gene: -
v_gene: TRBV9
CDR3nt: TGTGCCAGCAGCTATGGAGCCGGTGACTACACCTTC
CDR3aa: CASSYGAGDYTF

abundance: once
j_gene: TRBJ2-1
d_gene: TRBD2
v_gene: TRBV27
CDR3nt: TGTGCCACCCGACGCGGGACTAGGAATGAGCAGTTCTTC
CDR3aa: CATRRGTRNEQFF

abundance: -
j_gene: TRBJ2-7
d_gene: TRBD1
v_gene: TRBV5-4
CDR3nt: TGTGCCAGCAGCACCCGGAACAGGGGCTACGAGCAGTACTTC
CDR3aa: CASSTRNRGYEQYF

abundance: -
j_gene: TRBJ2-1
d_gene: -
v_gene: TRBV11-3
CDR3nt: TGTGCCAGCAGCCATGCTGGAAGCGAGCAGTTCTTC
CDR3aa: CASSHAGSEQFF

abundance: -
j_gene: TRBJ2-7
d_gene: -
v_gene: TRBV7-9
CDR3nt: TGTGCCAGCAGCTCAGCCGCTTGGCTCGAGCAGTACTTC
CDR3aa: CASSSAAWLEQYF

abundance: -
j_gene: TRBJ2-7
d_gene: -
v_gene: TRBV11-2
CDR3nt: TGTGCCAGCAGCCCAGGACCGGGGCACGAGCAGTACTTC
CDR3aa: CASSPGPGHEQYF

abundance: -
j_gene: TRBJ1-3
d_gene: -
v_gene: TRBV4-3
CDR3nt: TGCGCCAGCAGCTCCGGGACCCACTCTGGAAACACCATATATTTT
CDR3aa: CASSSGTHSGNTIYF

abundance: -
j_gene: TRBJ1-5
d_gene: -
v_gene: TRBV7-8
CDR3nt: TGTGCCAGCAGCCCCTTGTGGGGTTCGAACCAGCCCCAGCATTTT
CDR3aa: CASSPLWGSNQPQHF

abundance: -
j_gene: TRBJ2-1
d_gene: TRBD2
v_gene: TRBV25-1
CDR3nt: TGTGCCAGCAGTGAATTGGGGGAGGGCCCCAATGAGCAGTTCTTC
CDR3aa: CASSELGEGPNEQFF

abundance: -
j_gene: TRBJ2-1
d_gene: -
v_gene: TRBV12-3/TRBV12-4
CDR3nt: TGTGCCAGCAGATTCGGAGCTGACTACAATGAGCAGTTCTTC
CDR3aa: CASRFGADYNEQFF

abundance: -
j_gene: TRBJ2-7
d_gene: -
v_gene: TRBV23-1
CDR3nt: TGCGCCAGCAGTATTTCCCCCCATTACGAGCAGTACTTC
CDR3aa: CASSISPHYEQYF

abundance: -
j_gene: TRBJ2-1
d_gene: -
v_gene: TRBV19
CDR3nt: TGTGCCAGTAGTATAACGGGGACGGGATACAATGAGCAGTTCTTC
CDR3aa: CASSITGTGYNEQFF

abundance: -
j_gene: TRBJ2-2
d_gene: -
v_gene: TRBV4-2
CDR3nt: TGTGCCAGCAGCCAAGTATTCAGCGCCGGGGAGCTGTTTTTT
CDR3aa: CASSQVFSAGELFF

abundance: once
j_gene: TRBJ2-2
d_gene: -
v_gene: TRBV29-1
CDR3nt: TGCAGCGTTGTCGTCAGGGCATCGAACACCGGGGAGCTGTTTTTT
CDR3aa: CSVVVRASNTGELFF

abundance: -
j_gene: TRBJ2-3
d_gene: TRBD2
v_gene: TRBV29-1
CDR3nt: TGCAGCGTTGGAGAGCGGGGGGGCACATATACGCAGTATTTT
CDR3aa: CSVGERGGTYTQYF

abundance: -
j_gene: TRBJ1-2
d_gene: TRBD1
v_gene: TRBV29-1
CDR3nt: TGCAGCGTGGGGACAGGTTATGGCTACACCTTC
CDR3aa: CSVGTGYGYTF

abundance: -
j_gene: TRBJ2-1
d_gene: TRBD2
v_gene: TRBV15
CDR3nt: TGTGCCACCAGCAGAGATCTTGGAGTTCTAGCGGGAGGGCCGTCCTACAATGAGCAGTCCTTC
CDR3aa: CATSRDLGVLAGGPSYNEQSF

abundance: -
j_gene: TRBJ2-6
d_gene: -
v_gene: TRBV5-1
CDR3nt: TGCGCCAGCAGCCTGGAGACAGGTATGATCTCTGGGGCCAACGTCCTGACTTTC
CDR3aa: CASSLETGMISGANVLTF

abundance: -
j_gene: TRBJ1-2
d_gene: -
v_gene: TRBV7-9
CDR3nt: TGTGCCAGCAGCTTAGATCCACCCGGCTTAAACTATGGCTACACCTTC
CDR3aa: CASSLDPPGLNYGYTF

abundance: -
j_gene: TRBJ2-1
d_gene: -
v_gene: TRBV5-1
CDR3nt: TGCGCCAGCAGCTTGGAGTACATCAATGAGCAGTTCTTC
CDR3aa: CASSLEYINEQFF

abundance: -
j_gene: TRBJ2-3
d_gene: TRBD2
v_gene: TRBV29-1
CDR3nt: TGCAGCGTTGAAGATCTGGGGGTGGGAGGGTCAGATACGCAGTATTTT
CDR3aa: CSVEDLGVGGSDTQYF

abundance: -
j_gene: TRBJ1-2
d_gene: -
v_gene: TRBV7-9
CDR3nt: TGTGCCAGCAGCTCACTCCTGCCCCCCTACTATGGCTACACCTTC
CDR3aa: CASSSLLPPYYGYTF